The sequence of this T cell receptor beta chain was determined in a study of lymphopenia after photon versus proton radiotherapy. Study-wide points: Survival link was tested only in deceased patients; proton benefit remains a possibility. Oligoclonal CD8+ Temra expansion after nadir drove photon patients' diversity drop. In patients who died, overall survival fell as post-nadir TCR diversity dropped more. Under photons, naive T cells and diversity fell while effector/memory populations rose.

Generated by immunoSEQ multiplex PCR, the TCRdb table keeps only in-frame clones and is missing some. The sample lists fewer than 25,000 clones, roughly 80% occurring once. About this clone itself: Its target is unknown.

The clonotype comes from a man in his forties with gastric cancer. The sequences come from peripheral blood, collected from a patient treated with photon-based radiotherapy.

The CDR3 nucleotides read TGTGCCAGCAGCTCGCTCTGGGACAGCTCTGGAAACACCATATATTTT. Protein sequence: CASSSLWDSSGNTIYF. The genes are TRBV5-5 and TRBJ1-3, with 7 bases fitting TRBD1. Trimming removed 3 bases from V and 0 bases from J; junction bases left unmatched: 6. Germline values: CDR1 SGHKS, CDR2 YYEKEE (reference sequence). This CDR3 comprises 16 residues.